This TCR beta chain was sequenced in a study of lymphopenia after photon versus proton radiotherapy. V lost 6 bases, J lost 4 bases, and 9 bases lay in between. Germline CDR1 and CDR2: LNHDA and SQIVND (reference sequence). The CDR3 runs to 12 residues. Assay used: immunoSEQ multiplex PCR; TCRdb lists only in-frame clones, some missing. This sample has some 55,000 clones, with approximately 86% found just once. The gene calls are TRBV19 and TRBJ1-2; tentatively, D is TRBD1 (6 bases). The sample consisted of peripheral blood, taken from a patient treated with photon-based radiotherapy. This clonotype was obtained from a man aged 35 to 55 with gastric cancer. The CDR3 DNA reads as TGTGCCAGTAGCCTACAGGGCTATGGCTACACCTTC. The encoded protein is CASSLQGYGYTF.